These T cell receptor beta chains were read from a single sample in a study of blood T cell repertoires in COVID-19. Here immunoSEQ multiplex PCR was the method, and the copy in TCRdb shows in-frame clones only, minus some. Here the sample spans under 150,000 clones, over 80% being singletons. Sequencing input: peripheral blood. These receptors were obtained from a woman aged 45-59 years with acute or convalescent COVID-19. CDR3s include the opening cysteine and the closing phenylalanine or tryptophan. A D gene is named only where the DNA matches it firmly. For some rows the clone size is stated as once, few or many, or as a class when expanded; others skip it.

d_gene,v_gene,j_gene,abundance,CDR3nt,CDR3aa
TRBD1,TRBV11-1,TRBJ2-5,-,TGTGCCAGCAGCCCTGACAGGGTACAAGAGACCCAGTACTTC,CASSPDRVQETQYF
-,TRBV28,TRBJ1-5,-,TGTGCCAGCCAAGGGACTCTCAATCAGCCCCAGCATTTT,CASQGTLNQPQHF
TRBD1,TRBV3-1/TRBV3-2,TRBJ1-3,-,TGTGCCAGCAGCCAAGACAGGGGGCAGTTTGGAAACACCATATATTTT,CASSQDRGQFGNTIYF
TRBD1,TRBV6-6,TRBJ1-2,-,TGTGCCAGCACCTCCTTCTCGGGACAGGGGTATGGCTACACCTTC,CASTSFSGQGYGYTF
-,TRBV4-3,TRBJ1-5,-,TGCGCCAGCAGCCAAGATCCACTTAGCAATCAGCCCCAGCATTTT,CASSQDPLSNQPQHF
TRBD2,TRBV4-3,TRBJ2-7,-,TGCGCCAGCAGCCGACTAGCGGGAGGGTCCTACGAGCAGTACTTC,CASSRLAGGSYEQYF
-,TRBV3-1/TRBV3-2,TRBJ2-7,once,TGTGCCAGCAGCCCAGGGTTGGGAACTACCTACGAGCAGTACTTC,CASSPGLGTTYEQYF
TRBD1,TRBV19,TRBJ1-5,-,TGTGCCAGTAGTATGCAGGGGGCAAGTGGTCAGCCCCAGCATTTT,CASSMQGASGQPQHF
-,TRBV11-2,TRBJ1-2,-,TGTGCCAGCAGCTTCGACAGAGGATATAACTATGGCTACACCTTC,CASSFDRGYNYGYTF
-,TRBV6-5,TRBJ2-7,-,TGTGCCAGCCTCCATAGCGGTGCCTACGAGCAGTACTTC,CASLHSGAYEQYF
-,TRBV7-9,TRBJ2-7,-,TGTGCCAGCAGTTGGCTAGCGATCCCCTACGAGCAGTACTTC,CASSWLAIPYEQYF
-,TRBV7-8,TRBJ2-7,-,TGTGCCAGCAGCTTAGGGTGGGGTCGGGGTTACGAGCAGTACTTC,CASSLGWGRGYEQYF
-,TRBV5-8,TRBJ1-2,-,TGTGCCAGCAGCCCGGTCGGGGGGCTAAACTATGGCTACACCTTC,CASSPVGGLNYGYTF
-,TRBV23-1,TRBJ1-5,-,TGCGCCAGCAGTCGGGGTCGGACAGCTCAGCCCCAGCATTTT,CASSRGRTAQPQHF
TRBD1,TRBV4-1,TRBJ1-5,once,TGCGCCAGCAGCCAAGACCCGGACAGGGGATATAGCAATCAGCCCCAGCATTTT,CASSQDPDRGYSNQPQHF
-,TRBV5-1,TRBJ2-1,-,TGCGCCAGCAACCGGCGGGGCCTGGTCGATGAGCAGTTCTTC,CASNRRGLVDEQFF
TRBD1,TRBV2,TRBJ2-7,-,TGTGCCAGCTCCGGGACAGGGGGCTTCTACGAGCAGTACTTC,CASSGTGGFYEQYF
-,TRBV5-1,TRBJ1-1,-,TGCGCCAGCAGCTTGGCCGGTATATCCAAAGCTTTCTTT,CASSLAGISKAFF
TRBD1,TRBV19,TRBJ2-7,-,TGTGCCAGTAGTGGGGGGACAGGGGGCCACTACGAGCAGTACTTC,CASSGGTGGHYEQYF
TRBD1,TRBV6-2/TRBV6-3,TRBJ1-5,-,TGTGCCAGCAGTTACGACAGGGCGCGTATTCCCAATCAGCCCCAGCATTTT,CASSYDRARIPNQPQHF
TRBD2,TRBV7-9,TRBJ2-3,-,TGTGCCAGCAGCATAGGGACTAGCGGGGATACGCAGTATTTT,CASSIGTSGDTQYF
-,TRBV12-3/TRBV12-4,TRBJ2-5,-,TGTGCCAGCAGTTTAGGGGGAGCTGAGACCCAGTACTTC,CASSLGGAETQYF
TRBD2,TRBV5-4,TRBJ2-1,-,TGTGCCAGCAGCTTGGACCCCCTAGCGGGGGTCTACAATGAGCAGTTCTTC,CASSLDPLAGVYNEQFF
TRBD1,TRBV2,TRBJ1-2,-,TGTGCCAGCAGCGTGACAGGGGCTTATGGCTACACCTTC,CASSVTGAYGYTF
TRBD1,TRBV4-2,TRBJ1-2,-,TGTGCCAGCAGCCAGGACAGGAGGTATGGCTACACCTTC,CASSQDRRYGYTF
TRBD2,TRBV6-5,TRBJ2-2,-,TGTGCCAGCAGCCCCCAAGTGGGGAGGGTCGGGGAGCTGTTTTTT,CASSPQVGRVGELFF
-,TRBV19,TRBJ1-5,-,TGTGCCAGTAGTATAGATCAAACAGGTCTCAATCAGCCCCAGCATTTT,CASSIDQTGLNQPQHF
-,TRBV19,TRBJ2-7,-,TGTGCCAGTAGCCCCCGACATCCCTACGAGCAGTACTTC,CASSPRHPYEQYF
-,TRBV5-1,TRBJ2-2,-,TGCGCCAGCAGCTTGGGCTTCGGGGTCGGGGAGCTGTTTTTT,CASSLGFGVGELFF
-,TRBV7-9,TRBJ1-6,-,TGTGCCAGCAGCTTAGGGACAGCAGATTCACCCCTCCACTTT,CASSLGTADSPLHF
-,TRBV12-3/TRBV12-4,TRBJ2-7,-,TGTGCCAGCAGTTTAGTGCGCGGTAGATCTCAGTACTTC,CASSLVRGRSQYF
-,TRBV4-1,TRBJ1-4,-,TGCGCCAGCAGCCAATCGGCGGGCTCTAATGAAAAACTGTTTTTT,CASSQSAGSNEKLFF
TRBD1,TRBV6-4,TRBJ2-3,-,TGTGCCAGCAGTCCCGACAGGGGAGACACAGATACGCAGTATTTT,CASSPDRGDTDTQYF
-,TRBV7-9,TRBJ2-7,-,TGTGCCAGCAGCCCAGCAGGGAAGGGGGAGCAGTACTTC,CASSPAGKGEQYF
-,TRBV7-2,TRBJ1-2,-,TGTGCCAGCAGCTCGGGGGGCCGTGGACTATTCTATGGCTACACCTTC,CASSSGGRGLFYGYTF